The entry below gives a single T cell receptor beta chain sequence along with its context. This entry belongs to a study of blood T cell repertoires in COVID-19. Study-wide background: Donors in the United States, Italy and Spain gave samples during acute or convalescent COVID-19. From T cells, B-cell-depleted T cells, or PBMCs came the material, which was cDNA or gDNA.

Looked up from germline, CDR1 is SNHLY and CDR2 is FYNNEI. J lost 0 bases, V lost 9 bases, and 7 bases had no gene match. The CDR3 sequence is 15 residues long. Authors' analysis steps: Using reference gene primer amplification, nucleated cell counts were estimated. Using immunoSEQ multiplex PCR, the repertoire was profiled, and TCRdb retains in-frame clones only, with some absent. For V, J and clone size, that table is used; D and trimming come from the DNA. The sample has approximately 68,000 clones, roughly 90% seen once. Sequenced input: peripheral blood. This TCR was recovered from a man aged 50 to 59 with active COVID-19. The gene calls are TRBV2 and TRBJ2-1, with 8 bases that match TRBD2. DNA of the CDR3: TGTGCCAGAGGGTCCGGGACTAGCTCCTACAATGAGCAGTTCTTC. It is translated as CARGSGTSSYNEQFF.